This passage covers 11 T cell receptor beta chains from one sample sequenced in a study of cytomegalovirus exposure and HLA in healthy donors. This PCR relied on a set of 60 Vbeta primers and 13 Jbeta primers. Clones were read by immunoSEQ multiplex PCR, and TCRdb kept only the in-frame ones, dropping some. The sample yields roughly 120,000 clones, 75% to 85% seen once. The specimen was PBMCs. These receptors were taken from a male donor in good health and CMV-seronegative.

The V call is TRBV30, the J call TRBJ1-1; tentatively, D is TRBD1 (6 bases). This CDR3 spans 15 amino acids. From germline, CDR1 is GTSNPN and CDR2 SVGIG (reference sequence). The V and J ends lost 3 bases and 8 bases respectively, with 22 bases between them. In DNA form, the CDR3 reads TGTGCCTGGAGCGCGAAAACCATCCTAGACAGGGAAGCTTTCTTT. Residues: CAWSAKTILDREAFF.

Only a few counts were recorded for this clone. This chain connects TRBV12-5 to TRBJ2-7; 9 bases are shared with TRBD2. Germline V gives CDR1 LGHNT, CDR2 FRNRAP. The CDR3 covers 15 residues. Trimming at V came to 1 base and at J to 3 bases, leaving 4 bases not matched to a gene. This CDR3 is CASGLALAGVYEQYF. The CDR3 region has the DNA TGTGCTAGTGGTTTGGCACTAGCGGGCGTCTACGAGCAGTACTTC.

The V gene is TRBV4-1, the J gene TRBJ2-1, with TRBD2 matching 7 bases. This CDR3 is built from 16 residues. Germline trimming cut 0 bases from V and 9 bases from J; bases unmatched to any gene: 11. Germline V gene lookup returns CDR1 MGHRA and CDR2 YSYEKL. Here the CDR3 DNA reads TGCGCCAGCAGCCAAGATGGGGGAGGGCCACCGGGTGAGCAGTTCTTC. Amino acid sequence: CASSQDGGGPPGEQFF.

CDR3 in amino acids: CASSYRGNYGYTF. CDR3 nucleotide sequence: TGTGCCAGCAGTTACAGGGGCAACTATGGCTACACCTTC. This chain joins TRBV27 and TRBJ1-2, with TRBD1 identical over 7 bases. After removal of 4 bases from V and 2 bases from J, the junction contained 1 base not matched to a gene. CDR1 and CDR2 (germline): MNHEY, SMNVEV (reference sequence). This CDR3 comprises 13 residues.

This clone has a handful of counts. The chain couples TRBV28 to TRBJ1-6; maybe TRBD1 (5 bases). The CDR3 is 14 amino acids. The V gene's germline CDR1 is MDHEN and CDR2 SYDVKM. V shed 6 bases and J shed 10 bases, with 16 bases lying between them. The CDR3 spells CASRGQPLGSPLHF. The CDR3 coding sequence is TGTGCCAGCAGGGGGCAGCCATTAGGCTCACCCCTCCACTTT. The entire variable domain, with the rest obtained from reference TRBV28 and TRBJ1-6, is as follows: DVKVTQSSRYLVKRTGEKVFLECVQDMDHENMFWYRQDPGLGLRLIYFSYDVKMKEKGDIPEGYSVSREKKERFSLILESASTNQTSMYLCASRGQPLGSPLHFGNGTRLTVT.

The V call is TRBV7-9, the J call TRBJ2-1; D may be TRBD1 (5 bases). Trimming removed 8 bases from V and 5 bases from J, with 13 bases in between. The CDR3 is 13 residues long. Germline V gene data show CDR1 as SEHNR and CDR2 as FQNEAQ (reference sequence). The CDR3 DNA reads as TGTGCCAGCTGTGTCAGGGCCGACAATGAGCAGTTCTTC. Translated: CASCVRADNEQFF. Full variable domain (rest looked up from reference TRBV7-9 and TRBJ2-1): DTGVSQNPRHKITKRGQNVTFRCDPISEHNRLYWYRQTLGQGPEFLTYFQNEAQLEKSRLLSDRFSAERPKGSFSTLEIQRTEQGDSAMYLCASCVRADNEQFFGPGTRLTVL.

The rearrangement joins TRBV2 to TRBJ1-5, with TRBD1 identical over 8 bases. CDR3 length: 14 residues. The V and J ends lost 5 bases and 6 bases, in that order; junction bases with no gene match: 6. CDR1 and CDR2 from the germline V gene are SNHLY and FYNNEI. This CDR3 reads CASSYGQGGQPQHF. The DNA of the CDR3 is TGTGCCAGCAGTTATGGACAGGGCGGTCAGCCCCAGCATTTT.

CDR3 DNA: TGCGCCAGCAGCGTGGACAGTTTGAACACTGAAGCTTTCTTT. It is translated as CASSVDSLNTEAFF. The V call is TRBV5-1, the J call TRBJ1-1; D may be TRBD1 (6 bases). The CDR3 has 14 amino acids. The ends were cut back, 4 bases at V and 0 bases at J, with 10 bases in the middle. CDR1 and CDR2 from the germline V gene are SGHRS and YFSETQ.

The rearrangement links TRBV5-5 to TRBJ1-6, with a possible D match to TRBD1 (5 bases). V was clipped by 1 base and J by 13 bases, with 21 bases between them. Germline V gene data show CDR1 as SGHKS and CDR2 as YYEKEE (reference sequence). This CDR3 contains 16 residues. The CDR3 bases are TGTGCCAGCAGCTTGTCGCGGGACGGCTTTGCGAGCCCCCTCCACTTT. Translating it yields CASSLSRDGFASPLHF. The full variable domain, with the rest looked up from reference TRBV5-5 and TRBJ1-6, is DAGVTQSPTHLIKTRGQQVTLRCSPISGHKSVSWYQQVLGQGPQFIFQYYEKEERGRGNFPDRFSARQFPNYSSELNVNALLLGDSALYLCASSLSRDGFASPLHFGNGTRLTVT.

This chain connects TRBV27 to TRBJ1-3; perhaps TRBD1 as D (6 bases). Germline V gene sequence: CDR1 MNHEY, CDR2 SMNVEV (reference sequence). The CDR3 totals 19 residues. V lost 6 bases to trimming and J lost 0 bases, with 24 bases between them. The CDR3 spells CASRQRGAPGLNSGNTIYF. The DNA of the CDR3 is TGTGCCAGCAGACAACGGGGGGCTCCAGGGCTAAACTCTGGAAACACCATATATTTT.

The V gene is TRBV29-1, the J gene TRBJ1-1; 7 bases match TRBD1. The germline gives CDR1 SQVTM, CDR2 ANQGSEA. J gave up 1 base and V 4 bases, and 6 bases lay outside the gene matches. CDR3 length: 14 residues. The CDR3 bases are TGCAGCGTTGGAGGGGGCGCGAAGAACACTGAAGCTTTCTTT. Protein sequence: CSVGGGAKNTEAFF.